The T cell receptor beta chain under discussion was sequenced for a study of blood T cells in healthy people across ages. Study conclusions and caveats: It was not possible, with unsorted PBMCs, to conclusively compare naive and antigen-experienced cells.

A few counts support this clonotype. What it recognizes is unknown. Germline-derived CDR1 and CDR2 are MNHNS and SASEGT. There are 16 residues in the CDR3. J gave up 5 bases and V 3 bases, and 7 bases lay outside the gene matches. Next came a second PCR, run for about 6 to 12 cycles, which used a sample-barcoded 5' primer along with a J-beta primer mix. TCRdb used MiXCR to reprocess the 5' RACE reads, holding one entry per CDR3 protein. The sample has about 780,000 distinct CDR3 sequences, about 42% seen once. The chain employs TRBV6-1 and TRBJ2-5; TRBD2 matches 12 bases. Material: blood. The receptor was derived from an older man in good health. The CDR3 bases are TGTGCCAGCAGTGAGTCGACTAGCGGGGGTTGGGAGACCCAGTACTTC. Translated, it gives CASSESTSGGWETQYF.